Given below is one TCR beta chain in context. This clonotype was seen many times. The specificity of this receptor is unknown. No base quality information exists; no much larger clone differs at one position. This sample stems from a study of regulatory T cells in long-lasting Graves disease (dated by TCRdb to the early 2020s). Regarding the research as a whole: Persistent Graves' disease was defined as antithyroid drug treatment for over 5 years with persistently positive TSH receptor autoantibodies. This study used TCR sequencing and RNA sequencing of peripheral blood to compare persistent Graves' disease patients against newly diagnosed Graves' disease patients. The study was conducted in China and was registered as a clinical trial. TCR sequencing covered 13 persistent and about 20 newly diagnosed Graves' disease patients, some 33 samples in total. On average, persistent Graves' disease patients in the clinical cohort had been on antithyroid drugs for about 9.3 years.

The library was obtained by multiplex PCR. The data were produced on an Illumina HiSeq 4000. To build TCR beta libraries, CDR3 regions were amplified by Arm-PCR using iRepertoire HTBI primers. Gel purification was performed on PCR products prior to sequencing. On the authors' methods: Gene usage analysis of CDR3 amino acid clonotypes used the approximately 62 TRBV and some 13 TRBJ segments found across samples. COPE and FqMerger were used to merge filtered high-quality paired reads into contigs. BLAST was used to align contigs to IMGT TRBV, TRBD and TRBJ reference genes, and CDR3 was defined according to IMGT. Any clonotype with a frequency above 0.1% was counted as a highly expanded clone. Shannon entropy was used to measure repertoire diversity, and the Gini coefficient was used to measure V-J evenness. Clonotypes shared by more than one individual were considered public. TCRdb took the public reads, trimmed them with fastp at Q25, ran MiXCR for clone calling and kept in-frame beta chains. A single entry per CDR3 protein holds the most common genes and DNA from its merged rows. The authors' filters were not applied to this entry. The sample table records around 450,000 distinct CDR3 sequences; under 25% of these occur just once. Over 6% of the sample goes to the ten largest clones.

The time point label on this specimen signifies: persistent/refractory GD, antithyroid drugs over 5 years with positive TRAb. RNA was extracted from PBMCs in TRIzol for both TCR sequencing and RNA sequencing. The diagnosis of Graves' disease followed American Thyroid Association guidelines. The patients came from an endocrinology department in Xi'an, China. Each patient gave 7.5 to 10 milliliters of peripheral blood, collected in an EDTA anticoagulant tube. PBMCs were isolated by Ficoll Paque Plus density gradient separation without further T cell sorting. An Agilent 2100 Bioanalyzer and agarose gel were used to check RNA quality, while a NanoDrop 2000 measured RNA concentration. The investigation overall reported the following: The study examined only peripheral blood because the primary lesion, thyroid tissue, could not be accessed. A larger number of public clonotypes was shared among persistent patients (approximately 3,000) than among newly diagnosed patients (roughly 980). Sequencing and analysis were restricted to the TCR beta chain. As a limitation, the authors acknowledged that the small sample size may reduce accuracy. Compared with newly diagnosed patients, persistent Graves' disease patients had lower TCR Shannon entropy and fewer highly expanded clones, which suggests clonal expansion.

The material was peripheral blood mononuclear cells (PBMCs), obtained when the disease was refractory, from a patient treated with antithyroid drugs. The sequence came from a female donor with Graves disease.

The base sequence is TGCAGCGTCGGCGACCAAGAGACCCAGTACTTC. Its protein reads: CSVGDQETQYF. In this chain, TRBV29-1 is recombined with TRBJ2-5, with the D gene call left open. V is clipped by 6 bases and J by 0 bases, and the sequence between their germline boundaries is 5 bases long. The CDR3 numbers 11 residues from cysteine through phenylalanine. Only the CDR3 portion is preserved as DNA: 33 bases, with reading frame beginning at the first base. Reading the germline V gene gives CDR1 SQVTM and CDR2 ANQGSEA.